A single sample gave rise to the 30 T cell receptor beta chains below, sequenced in a study of cytomegalovirus exposure and HLA in healthy donors. Use of 60 Vbeta and 13 Jbeta primers characterized the PCR. TCRdb's copy holds only in-frame clones and misses some; the assay was immunoSEQ multiplex PCR. Of approximately 170,000 clones listed, about 85% were seen once; the top ten hold 1%. The sample comprised PBMCs. The receptors originated from a boy younger than 10 in good health and CMV-seronegative.

This chain joins TRBV30 and TRBJ2-3; 7 bases match TRBD2. The CDR3 sequence is 14 residues long. CDR1 is GTSNPN and CDR2 is SVGIG in the germline V gene (reference sequence). V lost 6 bases and J lost 0; bases outside the gene matches: 6. CDR3 sequence (DNA): TGTGCCTGCGAGCGGGGCGCTAGCACAGATACGCAGTATTTT. Protein: CACERGASTDTQYF.

The sample holds a few counts of this clone. The V gene is TRBV11-2, the J gene TRBJ2-1; tentative D call: TRBD2 (7 bases). With 2 bases removed from V and 3 bases from J, the gap between germline ends came to 14 bases. Germline values: CDR1 SGHAT, CDR2 FQNNGV. CDR3 length: 16 residues. CDR3 loop: CASSLSVGGRYNEQFF. Here the CDR3 DNA reads TGTGCCAGCAGCTTATCGGTGGGGGGGCGCTACAATGAGCAGTTCTTC.

The chain has TRBV5-1 and TRBJ1-2, with D perhaps matching TRBD1 (5 bases). Trimming took 4 bases from V and 4 from J, leaving 17 bases between them. The CDR3 covers 15 residues. Germline CDR1 reads SGHRS; CDR2 reads YFSETQ. The CDR3 region has the DNA TGCGCCAGCAGCCCCCACCCAGGGATCAGCTATGGCTACACCTTC. This encodes CASSPHPGISYGYTF.

This clone was counted a few times. V gene TRBV30 combines with J gene TRBJ2-7; maybe TRBD1 (6 bases). This CDR3 region has 12 residues. Germline loops: CDR1 GTSNPN, CDR2 SVGIG (reference sequence). V lost 2 bases to trimming and J lost 4 bases, with 9 bases between them. The CDR3 loop is CAWSTGTYEQYF. The CDR3 nucleotides read TGTGCCTGGAGTACCGGGACATACGAGCAGTACTTC.

To note about this clone: One end of the junction varies from germline; a read error may be responsible. The V call is TRBV6-5, the J call TRBJ2-5, with a possible D match to TRBD1 (5 bases). Germline V gene lookup returns CDR1 MNHEY and CDR2 SVGAGI. This CDR3 comprises 13 residues. The CDR3 sequence: CASRQGAQGTQYF. CDR3 coding DNA: TGTGCCAGCAGGCAGGGCGCTCAAGGGACCCAGTACTTC.

This clone showed up just a few times. The chain has TRBV4-2 and TRBJ2-2; D perhaps matches TRBD1 (5 bases). V was trimmed by 1 base and J by 4 bases, leaving 10 bases between them. Germline V gives CDR1 LGHNA, CDR2 YNFKEQ. The CDR3 consists of 15 residues. The CDR3 reads CASSQVQGSTGELFF. CDR3 coding DNA: TGTGCCAGCAGCCAAGTCCAGGGTAGCACCGGGGAGCTGTTTTTT.

The rearrangement links TRBV27 to TRBJ2-1; 12 positions agree with TRBD2. The CDR3 runs to 14 residues. The germline V gene has CDR1 MNHEY and CDR2 SMNVEV (reference sequence). V lost 5 bases to trimming and J lost 9 bases; unmatched junction nucleotides: 5. CDR3 DNA sequence: TGTGCCAGCAGTCCCCTGGGACTAGCGGGTGAGCAGTTCTTC. This gives the protein CASSPLGLAGEQFF.

The chain links TRBV5-8 to TRBJ2-3, with 9 bases aligning to TRBD1. In germline, CDR1 is SGHTS, CDR2 YDEGEE. V trimming: 2 bases; J trimming: 5 bases; junction bases outside the gene matches: 9. The CDR3 loop spans 16 amino acids. CDR3 DNA: TGTGCCAGCAGCTTAGGGACAGGGTTTGAGGAAGATACGCAGTATTTT. Protein sequence: CASSLGTGFEEDTQYF.

The chain couples TRBV6-1 to TRBJ2-5, with TRBD2 matching 11 bases. The germline CDR1 and CDR2 sequences are MNHNS and SASEGT. The ends lost 7 bases at V and 7 bases at J; junction bases unmatched: 8. The CDR3 sequence is 14 residues long. CDR3 region: CASKTSGAAGTQYF. CDR3 DNA: TGTGCCAGCAAGACTAGCGGGGCGGCTGGGACCCAGTACTTC.

This clone was detected once. J is TRBJ2-7 and V is TRBV6-5; TRBD2 agrees at 9 bases. There are 15 residues in the CDR3. Germline-derived CDR1 and CDR2 are MNHEY and SVGAGI. V shed 6 bases and J 0 bases; nucleotides not matched to a gene: 6. CDR3 in amino acids: CASSYGSGSSYEQYF. Here the CDR3 DNA reads TGTGCCAGCAGCTATGGTAGCGGGAGCTCCTACGAGCAGTACTTC.

The chain uses TRBV6-1 and TRBJ2-2; the D gene is possibly TRBD2 (6 bases). Germline loops: CDR1 MNHNS, CDR2 SASEGT. The CDR3 extends over 13 amino acids. V was pared by 11 bases and J by 0 bases, with 10 bases between. The DNA of the CDR3 is TGTGCCGGTGGGAGGACGAACACCGGGGAGCTGTTTTTT. This encodes CAGGRTNTGELFF.

V and J are TRBV29-1 and TRBJ2-1, with TRBD1 matching over 10 bases. Trimming at V came to 6 bases and at J to 2 bases, leaving 4 bases not matched to a gene. The CDR3 is made up of 14 amino acids. In germline, CDR1 is SQVTM, CDR2 ANQGSEA. CDR3 loop: CSVMDRGAYNEQFF. The DNA of the CDR3 is TGCAGCGTGATGGACAGGGGGGCCTACAATGAGCAGTTCTTC.

The CDR3 DNA follows: TGTGCCAGCGGGCGGGTACAAGAGACCCAGTACTTC. Translating gives CASGRVQETQYF. The V and J genes are TRBV7-9 and TRBJ2-5; D perhaps matches TRBD2 (5 bases). Germline V lookup: CDR1 SEHNR, CDR2 FQNEAQ (reference sequence). The ends were cut back, 8 bases at V and 2 bases at J, with 9 bases in the middle. This CDR3 has 12 amino acids.

The chain uses TRBV28 and TRBJ2-1, with 15 bases aligning to TRBD2. The CDR3 totals 19 residues. With V trimmed by 2 bases and J by 6 bases, 11 bases remained unmatched. The germline V gene encodes CDR1 MDHEN and CDR2 SYDVKM. The CDR3 nucleotides read TGTGCCAGCAGTTTACCCATGGGACTAGCGGGAGGAGGATCCAATGAGCAGTTCTTC. Residues: CASSLPMGLAGGGSNEQFF. The full variable domain, its missing parts supplied by reference TRBV28 and TRBJ2-1, is DVKVTQSSRYLVKRTGEKVFLECVQDMDHENMFWYRQDPGLGLRLIYFSYDVKMKEKGDIPEGYSVSREKKERFSLILESASTNQTSMYLCASSLPMGLAGGGSNEQFFGPGTRLTVL.

This clone was counted only a few times. V usage is TRBV30 and J usage is TRBJ2-5; 7 positions agree with TRBD2. Germline V lookup: CDR1 GTSNPN, CDR2 SVGIG (reference sequence). CDR3 length equals 15 residues. The CDR3 reads CALEGELAIGETQYF. Written as DNA, the CDR3 is TGTGCGCTGGAGGGCGAACTAGCGATAGGCGAGACCCAGTACTTC.

This clone has a handful of counts. This sequence joins TRBV7-8 and TRBJ2-5; 10 bases are shared with TRBD1. V gave up 5 bases and J gave up 4 bases; unmatched junction bases: 13. The CDR3 runs to 17 residues. The germline gives CDR1 SGHVS, CDR2 FQNEAQ. The CDR3 sequence is CASSPSFSTGGSETQYF. The CDR3 DNA follows: TGTGCCAGCAGCCCCTCTTTCTCGACAGGGGGCTCAGAGACCCAGTACTTC.

CDR3 DNA: TGTGCCAGCTCACCTACAGGGGCAAGACTAACTAGCACTGAAGCTTTCTTT. This sequence encodes CASSPTGARLTSTEAFF. This chain links TRBV18 with TRBJ1-1; 7 bases are shared with TRBD1. Trimming cost V 3 bases and J 4 bases; bases outside gene matches: 14. Germline loops: CDR1 KGHSH, CDR2 LQKENI. This CDR3 is built from 17 residues.

The chain recombines TRBV6-4 with TRBJ2-3, with TRBD2 identical over 12 bases. CDR1 is MRHNA, CDR2 SNTAGT, per germline. CDR3 length: 15 amino acids. After removal of 4 bases from V and 3 bases from J, the junction contained 2 bases not matched to a gene. DNA of the CDR3: TGTGCCAGCAGTGTAACTAGCGGGGGGACAGATACGCAGTATTTT. This codes for CASSVTSGGTDTQYF.

The CDR3 sequence: CASSVESGQYYTGELFF. For the CDR3, the DNA is TGTGCCAGCAGCGTAGAGTCAGGGCAATACTACACCGGGGAGCTGTTTTTT. The chain combines TRBV9 with TRBJ2-2, with TRBD1 as a possible D gene (5 bases). Deletions cut 0 bases from V and 3 bases from J, with 15 bases between. CDR1 is SGDLS and CDR2 is YYNGEE in the germline V gene. The CDR3 is 17 amino acids.

The chain combines TRBV13 with TRBJ1-5, with TRBD1 matching over 7 bases. After removal of 2 bases from V and 4 bases from J, the junction contained 8 bases not matched to a gene. The germline V gene encodes CDR1 PRHDT and CDR2 FYEKMQ (reference sequence). CDR3 length: 16 residues. The CDR3 region is CASSLMSGGINQPQHF. In nucleotides, the CDR3 is TGTGCCAGCAGCTTAATGTCAGGGGGGATAAATCAGCCCCAGCATTTT.

This chain joins TRBV28 and TRBJ2-5; 8 positions agree with TRBD1. After removal of 6 bases from V and 3 bases from J, the junction contained 3 bases not matched to a gene. The CDR3 is made up of 13 amino acids. Germline loops: CDR1 MDHEN, CDR2 SYDVKM. DNA of the CDR3: TGTGCCAGCAGAGACAGGGGTAAAGAGACCCAGTACTTC. This translates into CASRDRGKETQYF.

The chain joins TRBV5-6 to TRBJ2-7; tentative D call: TRBD1 (6 bases). Germline CDR1 and CDR2: SGHDT and YYEEEE. The germline V and J ends were trimmed by 4 bases and 6 bases, with 14 bases remaining between them. The CDR3 covers 13 residues. The CDR3 region has the DNA TGTGCCAGCAGCACAGGGTTGAATCGCGAGCAGTACTTC. As protein: CASSTGLNREQYF.

This chain links TRBV5-1 with TRBJ2-2; D may be TRBD1 (6 bases). Deletions cut 4 bases from V and 2 bases from J, with 21 bases between. Per the germline V gene, CDR1 is SGHRS and CDR2 is YFSETQ. This CDR3 comprises 18 residues. The CDR3 nucleotides are TGCGCCAGCAGCGCTAGAACAGGGTCGAGCGTAAACACCGGGGAGCTGTTTTTT. This gives the protein CASSARTGSSVNTGELFF.

This clone was picked up a small number of times. The gene calls are TRBV2 and TRBJ1-5, with D unresolved. CDR3 length: 13 amino acids. CDR1 and CDR2 (germline): SNHLY, FYNNEI. V was trimmed by 3 bases and J by 5 bases, leaving 8 bases between them. The CDR3 DNA sequence: TGTGCCAGCAGTGACAGGTCCGATCAGCCCCAGCATTTT. It is translated as CASSDRSDQPQHF.

The chain employs TRBV14 and TRBJ2-2; D is possibly TRBD1 (5 bases). There are 16 residues in the CDR3. The V gene's germline CDR1 is SGHDN and CDR2 FVKESK. Trimming cost V 1 base and J 2 bases, with 11 bases left between them. As DNA, the CDR3 is TGTGCCAGCAGCCAAGGGCGGACATATAACACCGGGGAGCTGTTTTTT. Amino acid sequence: CASSQGRTYNTGELFF. Supplemented by reference TRBV14 and TRBJ2-2, the full variable domain reads EAGVTQFPSHSVIEKGQTVTLRCDPISGHDNLYWYRRVMGKEIKFLLHFVKESKQDESGMPNNRFLAERTGGTYSTLKVQPAELEDSGVYFCASSQGRTYNTGELFFGEGSRLTVL.

The chain links TRBV5-6 to TRBJ2-5, with 7 nucleotides matching TRBD1. After removal of 2 bases from V and 2 bases from J, the junction contained 9 bases not matched to a gene. The CDR3 is 16 residues long. CDR1 and CDR2 from the germline V gene are SGHDT and YYEEEE. The CDR3 DNA reads as TGTGCCAGCAGCTTCTGGACAGGCTCGCGGCAAGAGACCCAGTACTTC. Translated, it gives CASSFWTGSRQETQYF.

This clone was observed a single time. This chain links TRBV6-4 with TRBJ2-1; D remains ambiguous. V lost 3 bases and J lost 0, with 9 bases in between. CDR1 and CDR2 from the germline V gene are MRHNA and SNTAGT. This CDR3 region has 15 residues. CDR3 amino acids: CASSEWPTSYNEQFF. The CDR3 DNA is TGTGCCAGCAGTGAGTGGCCAACCTCCTACAATGAGCAGTTCTTC.

The chain links TRBV5-1 to TRBJ1-3, with 11 bases lining up with TRBD1. Germline CDR1 and CDR2: SGHRS and YFSETQ. The V and J ends lost 2 bases and 2 bases, in that order; junction bases with no gene match: 6. The CDR3 consists of 17 residues. The CDR3 coding sequence is TGCGCCAGCAGCTTAAGAGTGGGACAGGGGGCTGGAAACACCATATATTTT. Its protein is CASSLRVGQGAGNTIYF.

The chain couples TRBV20-1 to TRBJ2-7; 8 bases agree with TRBD2. This CDR3 is built from 11 residues. In germline, CDR1 is DFQATT, CDR2 SNEGSKA (reference sequence). With 8 bases clipped from V and 4 bases from J, the junction kept 4 bases outside the gene matches. Written as DNA, the CDR3 is TGCAGTCCCGGGAGGGATTACGAGCAGTACTTC. Its translation is CSPGRDYEQYF.

This rearrangement joins TRBV7-7 to TRBJ1-1; possibly TRBD1 for D (5 bases). The germline CDR1 and CDR2 sequences are SSHAT and FNYEAQ (reference sequence). The CDR3 is 12 residues long. Trimming shortened V by 5 bases and J by 4 bases, and 8 bases separated the two germline ends. CDR3 protein: CASSPRATEAFF. In nucleotides, the CDR3 is TGTGCCAGCAGCCCCAGGGCCACTGAAGCTTTCTTT.